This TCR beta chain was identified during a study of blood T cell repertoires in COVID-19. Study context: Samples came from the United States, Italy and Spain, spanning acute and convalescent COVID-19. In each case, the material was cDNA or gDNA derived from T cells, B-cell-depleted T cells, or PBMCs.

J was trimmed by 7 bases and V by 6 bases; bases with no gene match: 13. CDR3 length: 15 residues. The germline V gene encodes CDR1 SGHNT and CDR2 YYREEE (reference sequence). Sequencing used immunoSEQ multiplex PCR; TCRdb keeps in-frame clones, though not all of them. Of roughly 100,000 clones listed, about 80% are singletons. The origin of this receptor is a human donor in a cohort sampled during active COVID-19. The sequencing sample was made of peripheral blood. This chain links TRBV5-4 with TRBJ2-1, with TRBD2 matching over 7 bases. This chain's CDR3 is CASTIDPRGENEQFF. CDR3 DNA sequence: TGTGCCAGCACCATAGACCCCCGGGGGGAGAATGAGCAGTTCTTC.